This T cell receptor (beta chain) was captured by sequencing in a study of pediatric ulcerative colitis (dated by TCRdb to the late 2010s). A note on the overall study: Of the ulcerative colitis patients, about seven had pancolitis and two had left-sided colitis, and histology in every patient was consistent with ulcerative colitis. From nine newly diagnosed, treatment-naive pediatric ulcerative colitis patients and a few non-IBD control children, paired blood and rectal samples were collected. The Pediatric Ulcerative Colitis Activity Index classified a couple of patients as having mild disease, four as having moderate disease and three as having acute severe colitis.

Note on this clone: No cognate antigen has been identified for it. No much larger clone is present one base from it, and per-base qualities are unavailable.

Beyond this particular receptor, the publication reports: Two rectal CDR3 clonotypes were present in all ulcerative colitis patients and in none of the controls. Because repertoires were derived from total lymphocyte DNA, patterns in rare subsets such as regulatory T cells may not have been reflected. Significantly higher autologous blood-rectal clonal overlap was found in ulcerative colitis patients than in controls, which suggested increased T cell trafficking to inflamed tissue. For technical reasons, substantially fewer templates were yielded by the blood samples of two patients, and these blood samples were excluded from blood-rectal overlap analysis. T cells from blood may have been included in the rectal pinch biopsies, particularly in patients with overt colitis. With only a few individuals, the healthy control group was small. Features of the rectal repertoire distinguished controls, mild-moderate colitis patients and acute severe colitis patients, and in acute severe colitis, rectal diversity was reduced because of clonal expansions.

Through the immunoSEQ TRB Survey service, multiplex V and J primers were used to amplify rearranged CDR3 beta regions from genomic DNA. To keep sequencing depth the same across samples, survey-level depth of up to 500,000 reads per sample was applied. Libraries were purified and pooled, and sequencing was performed on Illumina technology. Turning to the authors' computational methods: immunoSEQ online tools were used for productive clonality, sample overlap, pairwise scatters, CDR3 beta length, V/D/J gene usage and productiveness. Calculated diversity was defined as the number of unique rearrangements divided by total templates times 100, and Shannon and Simpson indices were additionally computed. Principal component analysis was performed on Z-score normalized data with the R prcomp function and the ggbiplot package. Morisita's index was used to quantify the clonal overlap between blood and rectum within each subject. TCRdb stores this immuneACCESS table with in-frame sequences only. Part of the clones is absent; in the studies checked, under half of the shortfall reflects unresolved V genes, and no reason is known for the rest. V, J and clone size are taken as reported in that table, and D and trimming were inferred from the DNA itself. For this sample there are 17,000 or so clones; around 70% appear just once. Roughly 3.6% of the sample is taken by the ten largest.

One to two pinch biopsies were taken from the rectum for research during colonoscopy. Before the diagnostic colonoscopy, none of the ulcerative colitis patients had been given any immunosuppressive medication. Rectal biopsies were digested with proteinase K before DNA isolation. The Wizard kit (Promega) was used to extract genomic DNA from the blood and intestinal samples. The CDR3 holds 15 amino acids from the cysteine to the phenylalanine. Kept here is only the CDR3 DNA, which spans 45 bases and is read in frame from base 1. The V end loses 4 bases and the J end loses 6 bases, and a stretch of 19 bases separates them. Per the germline V gene, SGHVS is the CDR1 and FQNEAQ is the CDR2.

The sample was gut tissue. The chain is assembled from TRBV7-8 and TRBJ2-7; the D gene is perhaps TRBD1, on 7 matching bases. This clonotype originated in a girl aged 5 to 17 with moderate ulcerative colitis. The nucleotide sequence reads as follows: TGTGCCAGCAGCTCGACCGTTGGAGGGGGCGTCGAGCAGTACTTC. This translates into CASSSTVGGGVEQYF.